This T cell receptor beta chain was obtained from a study of T cell responses to AZD1222 COVID-19 vaccine. Germline CDR1 reads LGHDT; CDR2 reads YNNKEL (reference sequence). The CDR3 covers 13 residues. V lost 1 base to trimming and J lost 5 bases, with 6 bases between them. Profiled with immunoSEQ multiplex PCR; TCRdb holds only in-frame clones, not every one. This sample yields approximately 190,000 clones, of which approximately 91% are seen a single time; approximately 0.97% belongs to the top ten. This TCR came from an adult in good health. V and J are TRBV3-1 (or the pseudogene TRBV3-2) and TRBJ1-5, with unresolved D. The sequencing used peripheral blood, collected on day 0 of AZD1222 vaccination. CDR3 sequence (DNA): TGTGCCAGCAGCCAAGCCCCTTATCAGCCCCAGCATTTT. Translated: CASSQAPYQPQHF.